This TCR beta chain is from a study of T cell responses to AZD1222 COVID-19 vaccine. Points from the study as a whole: Spike was spanned by vaccine-associated CD4 TCRs, which were dominant at 160-218 and 743-854. As reported, nearly half of all spike-specific TCRs target variant regions that are unmutated. Elevations in Spike-specific TCR breadth and depth followed administration of two AZD1222 doses. Most donors were white British, females outnumbered males, and clonal diversity was possibly underestimated.

Data came from immunoSEQ multiplex PCR; TCRdb stores just in-frame clones and leaves some out. Seen here are about 100,000 clones, just under 90% observed once, and the top ten hold roughly 15%. The CDR3 sequence is 15 residues long. Between the trimmed V and J ends, which lost 0 bases and 5 bases, there was a span of 12 bases. The germline gives CDR1 SGHKS, CDR2 YYEKEE (reference sequence). Points on this clone: The antigen is undetermined.

The TCR sequence derives from an adult in good health. The chain recombines TRBV5-5 with TRBJ1-5; no clear D. The sequencing used peripheral blood, collected on day 0 of AZD1222 vaccination. Here the CDR3 reads CASSLGQVGDQPQHF. The CDR3 DNA reads TGTGCCAGCAGCTTGGGGCAGGTGGGCGATCAGCCCCAGCATTTT.